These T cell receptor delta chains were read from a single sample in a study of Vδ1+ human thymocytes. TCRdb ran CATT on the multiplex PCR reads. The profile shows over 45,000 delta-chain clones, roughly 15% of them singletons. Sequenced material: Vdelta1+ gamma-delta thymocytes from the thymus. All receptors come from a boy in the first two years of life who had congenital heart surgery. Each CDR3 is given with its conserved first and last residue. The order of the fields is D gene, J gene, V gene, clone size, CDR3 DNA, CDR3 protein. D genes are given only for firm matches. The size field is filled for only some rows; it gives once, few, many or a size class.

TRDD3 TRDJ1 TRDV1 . TGTGCTCTTGGGGAAATCTGGGGTTCGTATCCGGGGGATAAGAACACCGATAAACTCATCTTT CALGEIWGSYPGDKNTDKLIF
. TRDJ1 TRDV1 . TGTGCTCTTGGGGTCGCTCCCGGGGCCGATAAACTCATCTTT CALGVAPGADKLIF
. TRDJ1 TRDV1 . TGTGCTCTTAAGGGCCTTCATTCCTCCTCGTACTGGGCAGATAAACTCATCTTT CALKGLHSSSYWADKLIF
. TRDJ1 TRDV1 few TGTGCTCTTGGGGAATGTGCCCCCGACACCGATAAACTCATCTTT CALGECAPDTDKLIF
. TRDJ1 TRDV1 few TGTGCTCTTGGGGAATGGGGGGCCACCCACACCGATAAACTCATCTTT CALGEWGATHTDKLIF
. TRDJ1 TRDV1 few TGTGCTCTTGGGGAGGTGGGGTTTCCTACTCGGGTAACTGGGCGCTCCGCGAACACCGATAAACTCATCTTT CALGEVGFPTRVTGRSANTDKLIF
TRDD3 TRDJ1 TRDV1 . TGTGCTCTTGGGGAACTTGTACCACTAACTTACTGGGGGATGATTCCCGATAAACTCATCTTT CALGELVPLTYWGMIPDKLIF
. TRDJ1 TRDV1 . TGTGCTCTTGGGGAGCGACTTATAGGGCCTTCCTTACACTCCTGGGGGACCCACCCTAAACTCATCTTT CALGERLIGPSLHSWGTHPKLIF
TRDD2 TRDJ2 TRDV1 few TGTGCTCTTGGGGAACCCCGACCCCCATTTCCTACCCGTTCCTTGACAGCAAAACTCTTCTTT CALGEPRPPFPTRSLTAKLFF
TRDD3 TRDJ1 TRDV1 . TGTGCTCTTGGGGAACCCTCACCGGGGATACAGACCGATAAACTCATCTTT CALGEPSPGIQTDKLIF
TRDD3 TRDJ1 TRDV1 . TGTGCTCTTGGGGAACCTACGTTGGTGGATACGCGGCGTACTCCGGACACCGATAAACTCATCTTT CALGEPTLVDTRRTPDTDKLIF
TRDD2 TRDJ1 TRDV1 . TGTGCTCTTGGGGTATCTTCCTACACCCTGAGGAGAATGAGGGCCGATAAACTCATCTTT CALGVSSYTLRRMRADKLIF
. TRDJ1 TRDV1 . TGTGCTCTTGGGATACGGTGGGGCCCGTACACCGATAAACTCATCTTT CALGIRWGPYTDKLIF
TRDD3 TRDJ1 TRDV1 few TGTGCTCTTGGGGAATTCCTGGGGGATTACACCGATAAACTCATCTTT CALGEFLGDYTDKLIF
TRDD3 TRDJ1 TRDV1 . TGTGCTCTTGGGGAACTCAAGGTCCTACTGGGGGATATCGACGCACCCTCCTATAAACTCATCTTT CALGELKVLLGDIDAPSYKLIF
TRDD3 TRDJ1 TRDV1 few TGTGCTCTTGGGGAAGCGTGGACGTGGCCTGAGGTACTGGGGGACCCCTTAACCACCGATAAACTCATCTTT CALGEAWTWPEVLGDPLTTDKLIF
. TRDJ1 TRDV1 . TGTGCTCTTGGGGAAGCCGATAAACTCATCTTT CALGEADKLIF
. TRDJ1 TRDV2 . TGTGCCTGTGACGTTACCGGGGGAAGGTACACCGATAAACTCATCTTT CACDVTGGRYTDKLIF
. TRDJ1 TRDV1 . TGTGCTCTTGGGGAACTTCTGACACGGTTTGTTCTACTCGATACAACCGATAAACTCATCTTT CALGELLTRFVLLDTTDKLIF
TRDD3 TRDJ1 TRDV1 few TGTGCTCTTGGGGGTCCTTGGCCTGGGGGATACAAGTACACCGATAAACTCATCTTT CALGGPWPGGYKYTDKLIF
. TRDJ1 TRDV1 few TGTGCTCTTGGGGAACTAGCGGAGATACGCGTATACACCGATAAACTCATCTTT CALGELAEIRVYTDKLIF
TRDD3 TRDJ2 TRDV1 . TGTGCTCTTGGGGAGAATACCGGTGTACTCGTACTGGGGGATAACGATTTGACAGCACAACTCTTCTTT CALGENTGVLVLGDNDLTAQLFF
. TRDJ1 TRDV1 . TGTGCTCTTGGGGAGAGGCAGACAAGGCGCGATAAACTCATCTTT CALGERQTRRDKLIF
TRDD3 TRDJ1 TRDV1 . TGTGCTCTTGGGGAACTAATACGGGGCTGGGGGATATCCCACCAATACACCGATAAACTCATCTTT CALGELIRGWGISHQYTDKLIF
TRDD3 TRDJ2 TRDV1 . TGTGCTCTTGGGGAACCAGTGATGGGGCCTCCAGCCCACTGGGGGATAATCAGGTCAGCACAACTCTTCTTT CALGEPVMGPPAHWGIIRSAQLFF
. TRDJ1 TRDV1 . TGTGCTCTTGGGGAACGCTCCCCTCCCAACTGGGACCGACCCGATAAACTCATCTTT CALGERSPPNWDRPDKLIF
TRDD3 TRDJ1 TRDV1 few TGTGCTCTTCTCAACGGGCGCGACAAGCCCACTGGGGGATACACCGATAAACTCATCTTT CALLNGRDKPTGGYTDKLIF
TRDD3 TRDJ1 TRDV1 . TGTGCTCTTGGGGAACGGCGACCGCTTCGAGTACTGGGGGATAACCGTGAACTCATCTTT CALGERRPLRVLGDNRELIF
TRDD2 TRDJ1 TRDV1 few TGTGCTCTTGGGGAACTTAGGGGAGCCTTCCTACCCTGGGGGTTAATCACCGATAAACTCATCTTT CALGELRGAFLPWGLITDKLIF
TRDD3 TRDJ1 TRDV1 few TGTGCTCTTGGGGAACGGACTACGGGGATACGAAGCCTCATCTTT CALGERTTGIRSLIF
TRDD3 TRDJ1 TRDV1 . TGTGCTCTTGGTTACCTGGGTGGGGGATGCGCGGAGACCGATAAACTCATCTTT CALGYLGGGCAETDKLIF
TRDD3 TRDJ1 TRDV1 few TGTGCTCTTGGGGAAAGTCCCCTCCTACTACTGGGGGAGTCTAAACTCATCTTT CALGESPLLLLGESKLIF
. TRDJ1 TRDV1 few TGTGCTCTTGGGGACCAAGCTACAGGGAAGAGGTCGGAACTCATCTTT CALGDQATGKRSELIF
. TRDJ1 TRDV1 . TGTGCTCTTGGGGAAGAGCCCTTCCTATTGGGCTGGGGGATTGCCACCGATAAACTCATCTTT CALGEEPFLLGWGIATDKLIF
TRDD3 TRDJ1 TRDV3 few TGTGCCTCCCCCGGTTTACAGGGGATACCGTACACCGATAAACTCATCTTT CASPGLQGIPYTDKLIF
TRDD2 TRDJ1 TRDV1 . TGTGCTCTTGGGGAACTGATACACCCTTCCTCCTATCGGGGGACCGATAAACTCATCTTT CALGELIHPSSYRGTDKLIF
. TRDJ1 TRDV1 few TGTGCTCTTGGGGCCAAAGTCAACTGGGATCCGGTGTACACCGATAAACTCATCTTT CALGAKVNWDPVYTDKLIF
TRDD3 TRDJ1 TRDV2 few TGTGCCTGTGTCCTTACTTGCTGGGGGTTCACCGATAAACTCATCTTT CACVLTCWGFTDKLIF
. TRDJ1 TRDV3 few TGTGCCTTCTTCCGGCCGAAACTCATCTTT CAFFRPKLIF
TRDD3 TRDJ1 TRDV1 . TGTGCTCTTGGGGATACCAGGTACTGGGGGATGAGGCAAAACACCGATAAACTCATCTTT CALGDTRYWGMRQNTDKLIF
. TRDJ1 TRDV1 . TGTGCTCTTGGGAACCGACGGGCCTTCGGACGAGTAGCTGGGAGGCAGTACACCGATAAACTCATCTTT CALGNRRAFGRVAGRQYTDKLIF
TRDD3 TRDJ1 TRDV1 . TGTGCTCTTGGGGAACTCTGGTTAAGGGGGGGATCCCACACCGATAAACTCATCTTT CALGELWLRGGSHTDKLIF
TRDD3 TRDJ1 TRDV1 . TGTGCTCTTGGGGAACTAAAGGGGATCCCATACTGGGGACTTAACACCGATAAACTCATCTTT CALGELKGIPYWGLNTDKLIF
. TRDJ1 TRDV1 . TGTGCTCTTGGGGAACTAGGGACGCGGGGGGTGCCGGGGACCGATAAACTCATCTTT CALGELGTRGVPGTDKLIF
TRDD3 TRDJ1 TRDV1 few TGTGCTCTTGGGGGACGTACTGGGGGATACGTAACCGATAAACTCATCTTT CALGGRTGGYVTDKLIF
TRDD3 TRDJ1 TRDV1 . TGTGCTCTTGGGGAACTCTGCCTAATAACTGGGGGAAAGGAACTCATCTTT CALGELCLITGGKELIF
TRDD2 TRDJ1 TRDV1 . TGTGCTCTTGGGGAGAGGCCTTCCTACCCTTACCGGGAATACGAGGACACCGATAAACTCATCTTT CALGERPSYPYREYEDTDKLIF
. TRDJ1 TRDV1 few TGTGCTCTTGGGGCACTTTCTTCCTACTGGGGGGTCACCGATAAACTCATCTTT CALGALSSYWGVTDKLIF
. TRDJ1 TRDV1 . TGTGCTCTTGGGGAGCTGGGCTTCCTCCCCTACACCGATAAACTCATCTTT CALGELGFLPYTDKLIF
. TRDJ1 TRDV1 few TGTGCTCTTGGGGAACTTAGGACTACTGTTCAGGCGGGTGAACTCATCTTT CALGELRTTVQAGELIF
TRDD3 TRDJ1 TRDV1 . TGTGCTCTTGGGGAAGACCGACTCATCTACGTTCTACGCCGTGGGGGATATTCGATCTTT CALGEDRLIYVLRRGGYSIF
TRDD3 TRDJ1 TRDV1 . TGTGCTCTTGGGGAACTCGCCGCCTACGTCCTGGGGGACCCCGATAAACTCATCTTT CALGELAAYVLGDPDKLIF
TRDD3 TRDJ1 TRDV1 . TGTGCTCTTGGGGAACTGGCCCAAATCATTACTGGGGGATACACTCGTACGTACACCGATAAACTCATCTTT CALGELAQIITGGYTRTYTDKLIF
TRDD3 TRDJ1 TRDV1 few TGTGCTCTTGGGGAAATGGCGACTGGGGGATCCACCGATAAACTCATCTTT CALGEMATGGSTDKLIF